The rows below give T cell receptor beta chains drawn from one sample of a study of T cells in Graves' hyperthyroidism and ophthalmopathy. From the multiplex PCR reads, TCRdb called clonotypes with MiXCR, one entry per CDR3 protein. The sample carries nearly 250,000 distinct CDR3 sequences, 15% to 20% recorded once. Sequencing was performed on blood. The receptors shown here come from a young woman with Graves' ophthalmopathy. Both conserved end residues are trimmed from each CDR3.

v_gene,CDR3aa
TRBV6-1,ASSEDNGGAYNSPLH
TRBV4-3,ASSQLARSTDTQY
TRBV24-1,ATSDAGRTDTQY
TRBV5-4,ASSRSGAPYEQY
TRBV2,ASSEAESDTQY
TRBV7-2,ASSFRTGDGYT
TRBV20-1,SAPWRGQGAGEQF
TRBV6-2/TRBV6-3,ASSYSRGGVNQPQH
TRBV18,ASSLDQNTEAF
TRBV18,ASSPDWQADEKLF
TRBV5-1,ASSLAGRQGNTEAF
TRBV20-1,SARVGSGKGWQTQY
TRBV7-9,ASSLGASAYEQY
TRBV7-9,ASSLVGGRTEAF
TRBV4-1,ASSQVYYTEAF
TRBV20-1,SASGTAEYTEAF
TRBV11-1,ASSSNREGTYEQY
TRBV28,ASSFTGTGITDTQY
TRBV5-6,ASSLHSAGPYNEQF
TRBV28,ASNPTVRTSGRDTGELF
TRBV4-1,ASSQGPVFSGANVLT
TRBV10-3,AISANIGDYGYT
TRBV27,ASSQDGIRGHSPLH
TRBV28,ASSFGQGGQTGELF
TRBV30,AWNGEGVLYEQY
TRBV7-8,ASSLQPRAEVGTGELF
TRBV12-3/TRBV12-4,ASSRLAGTTDTQY
TRBV6-1,ASSESSADSRKTQY
TRBV11-3,ASSPLAGGSTRPQY
TRBV24-1,ATSDSKFPGTYEQY
TRBV7-2,ASTSRPLAFNLANTGELF
TRBV25-1,ASKDSSYEQY
TRBV20-1,SASPSLGGRLQTQY
TRBV7-3,ASSFGGGRETQY
TRBV20-1,SASPGLASWEETQY
TRBV20-1,SASSRPGQSVEAF
TRBV29-1,SVGTSGGGGNIQY
TRBV7-2,ASSTDQFPDTQY
TRBV6-2/TRBV6-3,ATLFGLAGASSTDTQY
TRBV28,ASSISRGGKNEQF
TRBV28,ASSFPLGVGTGELF
TRBV20-1,SAPARDGYGYT
TRBV2,ASSVDGPGNTIY